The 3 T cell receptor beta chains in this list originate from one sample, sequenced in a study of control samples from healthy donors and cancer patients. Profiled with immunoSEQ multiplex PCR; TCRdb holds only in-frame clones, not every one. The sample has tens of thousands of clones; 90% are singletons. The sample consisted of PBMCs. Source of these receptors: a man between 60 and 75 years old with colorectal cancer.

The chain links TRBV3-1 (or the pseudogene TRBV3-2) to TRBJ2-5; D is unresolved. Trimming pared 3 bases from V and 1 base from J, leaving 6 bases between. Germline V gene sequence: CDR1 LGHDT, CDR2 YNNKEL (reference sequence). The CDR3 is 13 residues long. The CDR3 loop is CASSQSAQETQYF. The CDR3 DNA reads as TGTGCCAGCAGCCAGTCAGCCCAAGAGACCCAGTACTTC.

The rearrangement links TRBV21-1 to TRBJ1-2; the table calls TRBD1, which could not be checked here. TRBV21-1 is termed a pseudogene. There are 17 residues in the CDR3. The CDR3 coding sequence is TGTGCCAGCAGCAAAGGGGGCCCGGGACAGGGTTCACAGGGCTACACCTTC. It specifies CASSKGGPGQGSQGYTF.

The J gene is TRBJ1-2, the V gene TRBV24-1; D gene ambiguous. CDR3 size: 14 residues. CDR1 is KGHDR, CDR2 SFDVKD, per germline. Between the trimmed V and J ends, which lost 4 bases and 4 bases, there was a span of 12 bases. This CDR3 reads CATSDSQPAYGYTF. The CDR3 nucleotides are TGTGCCACCAGTGACTCGCAACCGGCCTATGGCTACACCTTC.